The 14 T cell receptor beta chains below were found in one sample sequenced in a study of blood T cell repertoires in COVID-19 (dated by TCRdb to the early 2020s). Receptor libraries were prepared by the immunoSEQ multiplex PCR assay. TCRdb limited this immuneACCESS table to in-frame rearrangements with V and J called. A share of clones is missing; checked studies link under half to unresolved V genes, and the rest is unexplained. Counted in this sample were around 250,000 clones; approximately 90% of them appeared once. The ten top clones hold about 4% of the sample. The source material was PBMCs or T cells enriched from blood (not recorded which). Receptors were obtained from a woman aged 30 to 39 who had recovered from COVID-19.

V is TRBV21-1 and J is TRBJ1-2. TRBV21-1 is noted as a pseudogene. CDR3 length equals 22 residues. CDR3 DNA: TGTGCCAGCAGCAAAGTGTCTCCGGCATTTTCGGGGGTCGGCGGGCCTAACTATGGCTACACCTTC. Its protein is CASSKVSPAFSGVGGPNYGYTF.

The chain links TRBV28 to TRBJ2-1, with TRBD2 matching 7 bases. V lost 6 bases and J lost 2; bases outside the gene matches: 4. The CDR3 runs to 14 residues. Germline CDR1 MDHEN, CDR2 SYDVKM. CDR3 nucleotides: TGTGCCAGCAGCGGGGCGGGGGCCTACAATGAGCAGTTCTTC. The encoded protein is CASSGAGAYNEQFF. Looking up the rest from reference TRBV28 and TRBJ2-1 gives the full variable domain: DVKVTQSSRYLVKRTGEKVFLECVQDMDHENMFWYRQDPGLGLRLIYFSYDVKMKEKGDIPEGYSVSREKKERFSLILESASTNQTSMYLCASSGAGAYNEQFFGPGTRLTVL.

Only one count was recorded for this clone. This chain connects TRBV19 to TRBJ1-1; D is ambiguous. With 4 bases removed from V and 0 bases from J, the gap between germline ends came to 9 bases. The CDR3 is 14 residues long. Per germline, CDR1 LNHDA and CDR2 SQIVND (reference sequence). The CDR3 region is CASSTPHMNTEAFF. The CDR3 DNA reads TGTGCCAGTAGTACTCCCCACATGAACACTGAAGCTTTCTTT.

The V call is TRBV14, the J call TRBJ2-7, with 8 bases fitting TRBD2. CDR3 size: 16 residues. Germline V gene lookup returns CDR1 SGHDN and CDR2 FVKESK. The V and J ends lost 4 bases and 3 bases, in that order; junction bases with no gene match: 11. The CDR3 nucleotides read TGTGCCAGCAGCCTACAACTCGGGAGGGAAAGCTACGAGCAGTACTTC. This gives the protein CASSLQLGRESYEQYF. Based on the CDR3 plus reference TRBV14 and TRBJ2-7, the full variable domain is EAGVTQFPSHSVIEKGQTVTLRCDPISGHDNLYWYRRVMGKEIKFLLHFVKESKQDESGMPNNRFLAERTGGTYSTLKVQPAELEDSGVYFCASSLQLGRESYEQYFGPGTRLTVT.

Worth noting for this clone: Distinct nucleotide sequences in the sample also encode this CDR3. V gene TRBV3-1 (or the pseudogene TRBV3-2) combines with J gene TRBJ1-1; D gene unclear. CDR1 and CDR2 (germline): LGHDT, YNNKEL (reference sequence). V was shortened by 2 bases and J by 0 bases, with 4 bases between the two germline ends. The CDR3 runs to 13 residues. The CDR3 region is CASSQTVNTEAFF. CDR3 bases: TGTGCCAGCAGCCAAACAGTGAACACTGAAGCTTTCTTT.

The V and J genes are TRBV9 and TRBJ2-1, with unresolved D. The CDR3 has 13 amino acids. Per germline, CDR1 SGDLS and CDR2 YYNGEE. Trimming removed 0 bases from V and 5 bases from J, with 6 bases in between. In nucleotides, the CDR3 is TGTGCCAGCAGCGTAGAAGTAGACAATGAGCAGTTCTTC. Its protein is CASSVEVDNEQFF.

The chain recombines TRBV2 with TRBJ1-4; D call uncertain. V lost 2 bases and J 10 bases, leaving 20 bases between the germline ends. This CDR3 is built from 16 residues. CDR1 and CDR2 from the germline V gene are SNHLY and FYNNEI. The CDR3 protein is CASSESGGNANGKLFF. CDR3 DNA sequence: TGTGCCAGCAGTGAAAGCGGAGGGAACGCAAACGGAAAACTGTTTTTT. Complete variable domain (other parts from reference TRBV2 and TRBJ1-4): EPEVTQTPSHQVTQMGQEVILRCVPISNHLYFYWYRQILGQKVEFLVSFYNNEISEKSEIFDDQFSVERPDGSNFTLKIRSTKLEDSAMYFCASSESGGNANGKLFFGSGTQLSVL.

The rearrangement uses TRBV29-1 and TRBJ2-5; D possibly corresponds to TRBD2 (6 bases). The germline V gene encodes CDR1 SQVTM and CDR2 ANQGSEA. V was pared by 3 bases and J by 4 bases, with 21 bases between. The CDR3 extends over 16 amino acids. CDR3 DNA: TGCAGCGTTGACAAGGCCGGGGGATTTGTCGTAGAGACCCAGTACTTC. This gives the protein CSVDKAGGFVVETQYF. Full variable domain (remainder filled in from reference TRBV29-1 and TRBJ2-5): SAVISQKPSRDICQRGTSLTIQCQVDSQVTMMFWYRQQPGQSLTLIATANQGSEATYESGFVIDKFPISRPNLTFSTLTVSNMSPEDSSIYLCSVDKAGGFVVETQYFGPGTRLLVL.

This chain connects TRBV28 to TRBJ2-3; no clear D. V lost 1 base, J lost 1 base, and 12 bases lay in between. This CDR3 is built from 16 residues. Germline assignment: CDR1 MDHEN and CDR2 SYDVKM. DNA of the CDR3: TGTGCCAGCAGTTTATCGCGTGCCGGAGGCACAGATACGCAGTATTTT. This sequence encodes CASSLSRAGGTDTQYF.

This chain connects TRBV6-2 or TRBV6-3 to TRBJ2-3, with TRBD2 identical over 8 bases. The CDR3 has 16 amino acids. CDR1 and CDR2 (germline): MNHEY, SVGEGT. J gave up 4 bases and V 0 bases, and 6 bases lay outside the gene matches. The CDR3 here is CASSYSIAGPPDTQYF. CDR3 nucleotides: TGTGCCAGCAGTTACTCGATAGCGGGACCCCCAGATACGCAGTATTTT.

The rearrangement links TRBV27 to TRBJ1-2, with D possibly matching TRBD1 (6 bases). The ends were cut back, 8 bases at V and 2 bases at J, with 15 bases in the middle. Germline V gives CDR1 MNHEY, CDR2 SMNVEV (reference sequence). The CDR3 consists of 14 residues. The CDR3 here is CASSSGRGNYGYTF. In DNA, the CDR3 is TGTGCCAGCTCTTCGGGCAGGGGCAACTATGGCTACACCTTC.

DNA for the CDR3: TGTGCCAGCAGACTAGCGGGAGTGCTCACCGGGGAGCTGTTTTTT. Protein sequence: CASRLAGVLTGELFF. V usage is TRBV7-9 and J usage is TRBJ2-2; TRBD2 agrees at 11 bases. The CDR3 totals 15 residues. Germline assignment: CDR1 SEHNR and CDR2 FQNEAQ (reference sequence). The V gene end was trimmed by 6 bases and the J gene end by 4 bases; junction bases not matched to a gene: 4.

This chain connects TRBV9 to TRBJ1-2; tentative D call: TRBD1 (6 bases). In germline, CDR1 is SGDLS, CDR2 YYNGEE. The CDR3 is 16 residues long. V was cut by 4 bases and J by 4 bases, with 20 bases left in between. The CDR3 loop is CASSLAWGRGGYGYTF. The CDR3 nucleotides read TGTGCCAGCAGCCTCGCCTGGGGGCGCGGCGGCTATGGCTACACCTTC. Full variable domain (rest looked up from reference TRBV9 and TRBJ1-2): DSGVTQTPKHLITATGQRVTLRCSPRSGDLSVYWYQQSLDQGLQFLIQYYNGEERAKGNILERFSAQQFPDLHSELNLSSLELGDSALYFCASSLAWGRGGYGYTFGSGTRLTVV.

The chain uses TRBV15 and TRBJ2-2; D is uncertain. Trimming cost V 3 bases and J 1 base, with 12 bases left between them. Germline V CDR1 and CDR2: LNHNV, YYDKDF (reference sequence). This CDR3 region has 16 residues. Here the CDR3 reads CATSSSRLGNTGELFF. CDR3 DNA: TGTGCCACCAGCAGTTCCCGACTGGGGAACACCGGGGAGCTGTTTTTT.